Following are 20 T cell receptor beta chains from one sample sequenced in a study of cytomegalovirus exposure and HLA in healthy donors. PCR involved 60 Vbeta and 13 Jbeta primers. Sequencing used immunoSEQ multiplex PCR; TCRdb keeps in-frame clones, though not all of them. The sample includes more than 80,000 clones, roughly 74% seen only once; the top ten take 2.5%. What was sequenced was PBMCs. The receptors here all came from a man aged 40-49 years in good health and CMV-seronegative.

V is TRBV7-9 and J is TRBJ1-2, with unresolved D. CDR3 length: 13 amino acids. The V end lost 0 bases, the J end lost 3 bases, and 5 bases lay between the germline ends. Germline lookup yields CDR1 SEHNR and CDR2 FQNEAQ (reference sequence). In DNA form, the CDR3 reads TGTGCCAGCAGCTTAGCGGAGGACTATGGCTACACCTTC. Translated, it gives CASSLAEDYGYTF.

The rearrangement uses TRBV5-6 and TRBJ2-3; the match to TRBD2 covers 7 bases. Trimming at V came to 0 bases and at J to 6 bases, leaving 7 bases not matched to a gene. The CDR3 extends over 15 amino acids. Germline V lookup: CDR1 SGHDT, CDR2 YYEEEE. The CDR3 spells CASSLGTGGGDTQYF. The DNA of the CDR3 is TGTGCCAGCAGCTTGGGGACCGGCGGGGGTGATACGCAGTATTTT.

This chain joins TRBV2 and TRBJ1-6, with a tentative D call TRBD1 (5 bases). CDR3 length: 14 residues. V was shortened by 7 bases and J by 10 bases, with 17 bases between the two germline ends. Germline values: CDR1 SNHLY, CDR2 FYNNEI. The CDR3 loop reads CASNLVGGKSPLHF. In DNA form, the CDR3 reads TGTGCCAGCAACCTTGTGGGGGGAAAATCACCCCTCCACTTT.

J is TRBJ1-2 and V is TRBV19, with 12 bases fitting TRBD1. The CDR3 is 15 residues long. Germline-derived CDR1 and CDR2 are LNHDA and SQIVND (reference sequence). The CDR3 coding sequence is TGTGCTAGCTCCGGGACAGGGGGCAGGGGTGGAGGCTACACCTTC. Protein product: CASSGTGGRGGGYTF.

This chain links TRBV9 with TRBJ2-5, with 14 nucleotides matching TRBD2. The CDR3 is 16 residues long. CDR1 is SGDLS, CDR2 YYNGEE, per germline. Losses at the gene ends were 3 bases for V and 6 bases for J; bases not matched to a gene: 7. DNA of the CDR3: TGTGCCAGCAGCGCGGGGACTAGCGGGGGACACAAGACCCAGTACTTC. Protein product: CASSAGTSGGHKTQYF. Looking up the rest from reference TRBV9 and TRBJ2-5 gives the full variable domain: DSGVTQTPKHLITATGQRVTLRCSPRSGDLSVYWYQQSLDQGLQFLIQYYNGEERAKGNILERFSAQQFPDLHSELNLSSLELGDSALYFCASSAGTSGGHKTQYFGPGTRLLVL.

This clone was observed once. CDR3 sequence reads: CASSSSQKIYEQYF. In DNA, the CDR3 is TGTGCCAGCAGCTCCTCACAGAAAATCTACGAGCAGTACTTC. The chain joins TRBV7-9 to TRBJ2-7; D remains unclear. This CDR3 region has 14 residues. V lost 4 bases, J lost 3 bases, and 13 bases lay in between. CDR1 and CDR2 (germline): SEHNR, FQNEAQ (reference sequence).

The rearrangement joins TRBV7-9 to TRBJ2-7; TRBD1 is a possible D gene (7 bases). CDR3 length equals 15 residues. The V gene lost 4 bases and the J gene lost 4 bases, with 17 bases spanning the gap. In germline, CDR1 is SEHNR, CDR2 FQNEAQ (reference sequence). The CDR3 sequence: CASSSFGGGEYEQYF. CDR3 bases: TGTGCCAGCAGCTCCTTCGGAGGGGGCGAATACGAGCAGTACTTC.

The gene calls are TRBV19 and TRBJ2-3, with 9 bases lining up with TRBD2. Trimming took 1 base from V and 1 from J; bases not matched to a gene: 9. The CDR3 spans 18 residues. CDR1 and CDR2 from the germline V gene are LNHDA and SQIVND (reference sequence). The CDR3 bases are TGTGCCAGTAGTATAGTTGCGCGGGGGGGCCGAGGCACAGATACGCAGTATTTT. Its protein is CASSIVARGGRGTDTQYF.

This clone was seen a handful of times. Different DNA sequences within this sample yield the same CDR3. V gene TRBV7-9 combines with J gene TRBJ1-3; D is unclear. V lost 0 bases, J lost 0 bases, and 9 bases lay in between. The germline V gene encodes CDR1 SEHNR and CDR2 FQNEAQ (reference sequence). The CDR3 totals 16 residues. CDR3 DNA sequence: TGTGCCAGCAGCTTAGCGGGCAGTTACTCTGGAAACACCATATATTTT. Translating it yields CASSLAGSYSGNTIYF.

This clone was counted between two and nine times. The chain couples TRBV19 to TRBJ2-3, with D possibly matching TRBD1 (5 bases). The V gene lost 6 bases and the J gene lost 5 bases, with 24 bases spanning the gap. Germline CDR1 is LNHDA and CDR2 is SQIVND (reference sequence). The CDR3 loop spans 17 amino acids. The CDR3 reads CASRRQGQGSRGDTQYF. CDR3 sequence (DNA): TGTGCCAGTAGACGCCAAGGCCAGGGAAGTAGAGGAGATACGCAGTATTTT.

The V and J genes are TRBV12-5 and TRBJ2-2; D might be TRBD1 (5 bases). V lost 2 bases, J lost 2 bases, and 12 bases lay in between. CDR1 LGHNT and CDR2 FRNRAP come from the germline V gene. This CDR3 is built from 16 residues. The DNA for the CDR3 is TGTGCTAGTGGTTTGAGCCGACAGAGTAACACCGGGGAGCTGTTTTTT. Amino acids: CASGLSRQSNTGELFF.

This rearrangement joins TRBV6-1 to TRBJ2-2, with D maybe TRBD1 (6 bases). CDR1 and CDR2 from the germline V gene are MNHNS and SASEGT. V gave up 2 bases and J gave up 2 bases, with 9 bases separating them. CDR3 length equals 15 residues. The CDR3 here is CASSELQGNTGELFF. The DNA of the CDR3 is TGTGCCAGCAGTGAACTACAGGGTAACACCGGGGAGCTGTTTTTT.

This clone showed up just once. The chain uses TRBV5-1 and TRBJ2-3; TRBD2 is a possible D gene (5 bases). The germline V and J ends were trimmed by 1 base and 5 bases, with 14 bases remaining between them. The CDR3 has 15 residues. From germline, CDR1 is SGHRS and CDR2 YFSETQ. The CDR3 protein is CASSLLAPRQDTQYF. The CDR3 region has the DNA TGCGCCAGCAGCTTGTTAGCGCCTCGCCAAGATACGCAGTATTTT. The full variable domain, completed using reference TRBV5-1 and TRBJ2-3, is KAGVTQTPRYLIKTRGQQVTLSCSPISGHRSVSWYQQTPGQGLQFLFEYFSETQRNKGNFPGRFSGRQFSNSRSEMNVSTLELGDSALYLCASSLLAPRQDTQYFGPGTRLTVL.

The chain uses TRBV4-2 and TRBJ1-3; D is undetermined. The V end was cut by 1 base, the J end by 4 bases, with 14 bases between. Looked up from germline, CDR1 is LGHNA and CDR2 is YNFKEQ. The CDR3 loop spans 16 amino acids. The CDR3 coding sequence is TGTGCCAGCAGCCAAGTTCCGCGGAGGGCAGGAAACACCATATATTTT. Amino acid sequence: CASSQVPRRAGNTIYF.

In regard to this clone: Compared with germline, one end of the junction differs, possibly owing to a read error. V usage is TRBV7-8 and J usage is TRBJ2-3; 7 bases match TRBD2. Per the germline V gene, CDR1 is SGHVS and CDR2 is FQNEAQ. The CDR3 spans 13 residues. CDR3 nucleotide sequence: TGTGCCAGCAGCCCCTATGATAGCGGGCCGGCGGATTTT. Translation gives CASSPYDSGPADF. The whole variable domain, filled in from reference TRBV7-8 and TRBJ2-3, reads GAGVSQSPRYKVAKRGQDVALRCDPISGHVSLFWYQQALGQGPEFLTYFQNEAQLDKSGLPSDRFFAERPEGSVSTLKIQRTQQEDSAVYLCASSPYDSGPADFGPGTRLTVL.

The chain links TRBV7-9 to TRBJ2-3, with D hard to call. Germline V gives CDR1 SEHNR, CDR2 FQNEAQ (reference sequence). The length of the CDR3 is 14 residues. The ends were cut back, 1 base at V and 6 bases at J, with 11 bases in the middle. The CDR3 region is CASSLVEALDTQYF. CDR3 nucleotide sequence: TGTGCCAGCAGCTTAGTCGAGGCATTGGATACGCAGTATTTT.

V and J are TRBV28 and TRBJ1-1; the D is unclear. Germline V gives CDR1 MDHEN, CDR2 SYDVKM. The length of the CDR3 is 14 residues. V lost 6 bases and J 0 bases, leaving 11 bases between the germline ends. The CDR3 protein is CASSLDGVNTEAFF. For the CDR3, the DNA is TGTGCCAGCAGCCTAGACGGAGTGAACACTGAAGCTTTCTTT.

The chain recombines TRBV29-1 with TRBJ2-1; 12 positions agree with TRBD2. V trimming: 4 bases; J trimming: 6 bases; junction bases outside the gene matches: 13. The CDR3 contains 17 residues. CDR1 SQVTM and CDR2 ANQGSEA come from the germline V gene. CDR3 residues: CSVVGLLAGGLGNEQFF. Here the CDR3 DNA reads TGCAGCGTTGTCGGACTTCTAGCGGGGGGGCTTGGCAATGAGCAGTTCTTC.

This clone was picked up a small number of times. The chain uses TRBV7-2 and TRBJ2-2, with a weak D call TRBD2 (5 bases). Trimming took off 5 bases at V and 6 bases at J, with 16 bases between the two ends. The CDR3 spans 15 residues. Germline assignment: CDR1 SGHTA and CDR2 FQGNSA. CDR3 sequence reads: CASSAARLAAGELFF. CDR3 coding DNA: TGTGCCAGCAGCGCCGCTCGGCTAGCTGCCGGGGAGCTGTTTTTT. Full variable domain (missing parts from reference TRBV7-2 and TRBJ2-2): GAGVSQSPSNKVTEKGKDVELRCDPISGHTALYWYRQSLGQGLEFLIYFQGNSAPDKSGLPSDRFSAERTGGSVSTLTIQRTQQEDSAVYLCASSAARLAAGELFFGEGSRLTVL.

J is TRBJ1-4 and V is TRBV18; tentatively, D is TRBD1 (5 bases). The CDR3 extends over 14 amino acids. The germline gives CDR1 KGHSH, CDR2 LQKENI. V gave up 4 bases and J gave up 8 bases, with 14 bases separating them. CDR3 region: CASSRGRGREKLFF. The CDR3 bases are TGTGCCAGCTCACGGGGGAGGGGACGGGAAAAACTGTTTTTT. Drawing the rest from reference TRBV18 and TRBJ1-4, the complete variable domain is NAGVMQNPRHLVRRRGQEARLRCSPMKGHSHVYWYRQLPEEGLKFMVYLQKENIIDESGMPKERFSAEFPKEGPSILRIQQVVRGDSAAYFCASSRGRGREKLFFGSGTQLSVL.